One and the same sample provided the 5 T cell receptor beta chains below, sequenced in a study of CD8+CD57+ T cells in acquired aplastic anemia (dated by TCRdb to between 2018 and 2020). The listed sequencing device is Illumina HiSeq 2000. Profiling of TCR beta VDJ combinations and CDR3 sequences used genomic DNA as the template. TCRdb trimmed the raw reads at Q25, called clones with MiXCR and kept productive beta chains. Rows merge per CDR3 protein into single entries with the most common DNA and genes. The sample table shows about 110,000 distinct CDR3 sequences, and around 53% are seen once. In total, the top ten clones hold roughly a third of the sample. The sample taken for sequencing was sorted CD4+, CD8+, or CD8+CD57+ T cells (not recorded which) from PBMCs. Receptors were obtained from a human donor in good health, serving as a control.

This clonotype occurred a few times. The rearrangement links TRBV11-2 to TRBJ2-7, with TRBD2 identical over 13 bases. CDR1 SGHAT and CDR2 FQNNGV come from the germline V gene. CDR3 length equals 17 residues. V was clipped by 5 bases and J by 2 bases; unmatched bases: 9. The CDR3 nucleotides read TGTGCCAGCAGCCCGACTAGCGGGGGGTACGGGGCCTACGAGCAGTACTTC. Its protein is CASSPTSGGYGAYEQYF.

The CDR3 bases are TGCGCCAGCAGCCCACCAGGGGCGCGTGAAAAACTGTTTTTT. The encoded protein is CASSPPGAREKLFF. The V gene is TRBV4-1, the J gene TRBJ1-4, with a possible D match to TRBD1 (6 bases). This CDR3 region has 14 residues. Looked up from germline, CDR1 is MGHRA and CDR2 is YSYEKL. V was clipped by 4 bases and J by 7 bases, with 13 bases between them.

The chain joins TRBV25-1 to TRBJ2-7; 7 bases line up with TRBD1. V gave up 6 bases and J gave up 2 bases; unmatched junction bases: 4. CDR3 length: 13 residues. Germline-derived CDR1 and CDR2 are MGHDK and SYGVNS. The CDR3 sequence is CASRGTDAYEQYF. DNA for the CDR3: TGTGCCAGCAGGGGGACAGACGCCTACGAGCAGTACTTC.

This clonotype was counted at least ten times. The chain is built from TRBV6-2 or TRBV6-3 and TRBJ2-7, with TRBD1 identical over 7 bases. The CDR3 spans 15 residues. CDR1 and CDR2 (germline): MNHEY, SVGEGT. Trimming removed 1 base from V and 3 bases from J; junction bases left unmatched: 6. This CDR3 reads CASSYYPGQNYEQYF. DNA of the CDR3: TGTGCCAGCAGTTACTATCCGGGACAGAACTACGAGCAGTACTTC.

The sample holds one count of this clonotype. The V call is TRBV29-1, the J call TRBJ1-2, with no clear D. The V gene lost 4 bases and the J gene lost 2 bases, with 5 bases spanning the gap. The CDR3 is 11 residues long. Per the germline V gene, CDR1 is SQVTM and CDR2 is ANQGSEA. This CDR3 reads CSVVQNYGYTF. The CDR3 nucleotides read TGCAGCGTTGTCCAGAACTATGGCTACACCTTC.